This TCR beta chain came from a study of blood T cell repertoires in COVID-19. Study summary: Sites across the United States, Italy and Spain contributed samples from acute and convalescent COVID-19. PBMCs, B-cell-depleted T cells, or T cells were the source of the cDNA or gDNA that made up the material.

Here immunoSEQ multiplex PCR was the method, and the copy in TCRdb shows in-frame clones only, minus some. Here the sample spans roughly 290,000 clones, 80% to 95% being singletons. Enrolled during active infection, Seattle patients were then followed longitudinally. The germline V gene has CDR1 SNHLY and CDR2 FYNNEI. After removal of 7 bases from V and 0 bases from J, the junction contained 3 bases not matched to a gene. The CDR3 contains 15 residues. This receptor was identified in a woman between 25 and 40 years old with COVID-19, enrolled during active disease. The genes are TRBV2 and TRBJ1-4; 9 bases fit TRBD1. Sequencing was done on a sample of peripheral blood. CDR3 protein: CASNRQGATNEKLFF. In nucleotides, the CDR3 is TGTGCCAGCAATAGACAGGGGGCAACTAATGAAAAACTGTTTTTT. Variable domain in full (rest from reference TRBV2 and TRBJ1-4): EPEVTQTPSHQVTQMGQEVILRCVPISNHLYFYWYRQILGQKVEFLVSFYNNEISEKSEIFDDQFSVERPDGSNFTLKIRSTKLEDSAMYFCASNRQGATNEKLFFGSGTQLSVL.